The present T cell receptor (beta chain) was sequenced within a study of T cells after yellow fever vaccination. Only a few counts were recorded for this clonotype. Antigen specificity is unknown. By 5'RACE template switching, TCR cDNA was produced, with a universal primer site and UMIs added in the process. TCRdb passed the 5' RACE reads through MiXCR, listing each CDR3 protein once. The sample includes some 670,000 distinct CDR3 sequences, about 12% seen only once; the top ten take 15%. Study-wide points: The bulk population could contribute abundant contaminating clonotypes to FACS-sorted repertoires.

The CDR3 sequence is 15 residues long. The germline V gene has CDR1 LNHDA and CDR2 SQIVND (reference sequence). Trimming took 5 bases from V and 3 from J, leaving 17 bases between them. The receptor was derived from a man between 25 and 39 years old who received the YFV17D yellow fever vaccine. Sample: PBMCs, taken on the day of the yellow fever booster vaccination. The J gene is TRBJ2-7, the V gene TRBV19, with TRBD2 as a possible D gene (6 bases). The CDR3: CASSLRIAVHYEQYF. Written as DNA, the CDR3 is TGTGCCAGTAGTCTCCGGATAGCGGTACACTACGAGCAGTACTTC.